The 31 T cell receptor beta chains given below trace back to one sample, sequenced in a study of identical twins. Each CDR3 protein gets one entry after TCRdb re-called the 5' RACE reads with MiXCR. Found here are 1.5 million to 2 million distinct CDR3 sequences, about 31% of them singletons; the top ten hold around 0.3%. The source material was cord blood. Receptors originate from a newborn girl in good health.

About this clonotype: It may be a read error: a sequence one base away is much more abundant. The chain uses TRBV25-1 and TRBJ2-1, with TRBD2 matching over 12 bases. Germline V gives CDR1 MGHDK, CDR2 SYGVNS. The length of the CDR3 is 15 residues. CDR3 nucleotides: TGTGCCAGCAGTGAACTAGCGGGAGGGTACAATAAGCAGTTCTTC. This encodes CASSELAGGYNKQFF.

This clonotype was found a few times. The chain uses TRBV5-1 and TRBJ1-6; 8 nucleotides line up with TRBD1. The CDR3 has 14 amino acids. Germline trimming cut 1 base from V and 8 bases from J; bases unmatched to any gene: 2. Germline CDR1 reads SGHRS; CDR2 reads YFSETQ. The CDR3, as DNA: TGCGCCAGCAGCTTGCCGGACAGGGATTCACCCCTCCACTTT. As protein: CASSLPDRDSPLHF.

This clonotype was seen repeatedly, ten times or more. The V gene is TRBV11-2, the J gene TRBJ1-1, with D perhaps TRBD1 (6 bases). Germline V gene data show CDR1 as SGHAT and CDR2 as FQNNGV. The V and J ends lost 5 bases and 5 bases respectively, with 12 bases between them. The CDR3 contains 13 residues. The CDR3 DNA reads TGTGCCAGCAGCCAACAGGGCGGTACTGAAGCTTTCTTT. Protein: CASSQQGGTEAFF.

This clonotype was counted only a few times. J is TRBJ2-3 and V is TRBV27; D gene unclear. The germline V and J ends were trimmed by 4 bases and 4 bases, with 15 bases remaining between them. The germline gives CDR1 MNHEY, CDR2 SMNVEV (reference sequence). This CDR3 comprises 15 residues. CDR3 region: CASSSYYPGADTQYF. CDR3 DNA sequence: TGTGCCAGCAGTTCCTACTACCCCGGCGCAGATACGCAGTATTTT.

V and J are TRBV29-1 and TRBJ2-2; unclear D gene. CDR3 length: 11 amino acids. Germline V gene lookup returns CDR1 SQVTM and CDR2 ANQGSEA. V gave up 7 bases and J gave up 3 bases, with 6 bases separating them. This CDR3 is CSGTDTGELFF. CDR3 DNA sequence: TGCAGCGGCACAGACACCGGGGAGCTGTTTTTT.

The sample holds a few counts of this clonotype. CDR3 DNA: TGTGCCAGCAGCTCGGGACTAGCGGGGCCCTATACGCAGTATTTT. This sequence encodes CASSSGLAGPYTQYF. The chain is built from TRBV7-8 and TRBJ2-3; TRBD2 agrees at 13 bases. Germline CDR1 SGHVS, CDR2 FQNEAQ. With V trimmed by 4 bases and J by 7 bases, 5 bases remained unmatched. This CDR3 is 15 amino acids long.

V gene TRBV2 combines with J gene TRBJ2-5; D remains ambiguous. The CDR3 runs to 16 residues. In germline, CDR1 is SNHLY, CDR2 FYNNEI. The V gene lost 3 bases and the J gene lost 7 bases, with 21 bases spanning the gap. The CDR3 DNA is TGTGCCAGCAGTGATGAGGCCTCGGAACTCGTCCGGACCCAGTACTTC. This gives the protein CASSDEASELVRTQYF.

The chain joins TRBV2 to TRBJ2-3; the D gene is possibly TRBD2 (6 bases). V lost 7 bases, J lost 3 bases, and 14 bases lay in between. The CDR3 sequence is 14 residues long. The V gene's germline CDR1 is SNHLY and CDR2 FYNNEI. CDR3 amino acids: CASNDGGRTDTQYF. CDR3 in DNA: TGTGCCAGCAATGATGGGGGGAGGACAGATACGCAGTATTTT.

The chain recombines TRBV3-1 with TRBJ2-3, with D perhaps matching TRBD2 (5 bases). Germline V gene sequence: CDR1 LGHDT, CDR2 YNNKEL (reference sequence). V lost 1 base and J lost 2, with 7 bases in between. The CDR3 is 14 residues long. The CDR3 region has the DNA TGTGCCAGCAGCCAAGGAGCGGCCACAGATACGCAGTATTTT. This codes for CASSQGAATDTQYF.

This clonotype was observed a handful of times. The rearrangement links TRBV4-1 to TRBJ2-1, with D unclear. V lost 2 bases to trimming and J lost 5 bases, with 10 bases between them. Per germline, CDR1 MGHRA and CDR2 YSYEKL. The CDR3 consists of 14 residues. This CDR3 reads CASSQLEFNNEQFF. CDR3 sequence (DNA): TGCGCCAGCAGCCAACTCGAGTTCAACAATGAGCAGTTCTTC.

This clonotype appeared many times. The junction does not match germline at one end; this may be a read error. The rearrangement links TRBV5-1 to TRBJ2-5; D unresolved. In germline, CDR1 is SGHRS, CDR2 YFSETQ. The CDR3 totals 12 residues. CDR3 coding DNA: TGTGCCAGCAGCTCATCCCAAGAGACCCAGTACTTC. This sequence encodes CASSSSQETQYF.

CDR3 protein: CAISDGQTLYNEQFF. CDR3 coding DNA: TGTGCCATCAGTGACGGACAGACCCTTTACAATGAGCAGTTCTTC. The chain recombines TRBV10-3 with TRBJ2-1; D is possibly TRBD1 (6 bases). Trimming removed 3 bases from V and 4 bases from J, with 13 bases in between. The germline V gene has CDR1 ENHRY and CDR2 SYGVKD. This CDR3 comprises 15 residues.

The V gene is TRBV29-1, the J gene TRBJ2-3; 12 nucleotides line up with TRBD2. V was clipped by 8 bases and J by 3 bases; unmatched bases: 6. CDR3 size: 14 residues. Germline V gives CDR1 SQVTM, CDR2 ANQGSEA. The CDR3 loop is CSIIGLAGTDTQYF. Written as DNA, the CDR3 is TGCAGCATCATCGGACTAGCGGGAACAGATACGCAGTATTTT.

The chain joins TRBV11-2 to TRBJ2-1; 7 positions match TRBD2. This CDR3 contains 14 residues. The germline V gene has CDR1 SGHAT and CDR2 FQNNGV. The trim removed 3 bases at V and 7 bases at J, leaving 6 bases unmatched. Here the CDR3 DNA reads TGTGCCAGCAGCTTTGCGCGGGAGCTGAATGAGCAGTTCTTC. As protein: CASSFARELNEQFF. Together with reference TRBV11-2 and TRBJ2-1, the CDR3 gives the full variable domain: EAGVAQSPRYKIIEKRQSVAFWCNPISGHATLYWYQQILGQGPKLLIQFQNNGVVDDSQLPKDRFSAERLKGVDSTLKIQPAKLEDSAVYLCASSFARELNEQFFGPGTRLTVL.

The J gene is TRBJ2-5, the V gene TRBV6-6; TRBD2 matches at 11 bases. In germline, CDR1 is MNHNY, CDR2 SVGAGI (reference sequence). This CDR3 has 17 amino acids. With V trimmed by 6 bases and J by 0 bases, 9 bases remained unmatched. The CDR3 sequence is CASRTPTSGAHQETQYF. CDR3 in DNA: TGTGCCAGCAGAACACCGACTAGCGGGGCCCACCAAGAGACCCAGTACTTC.

The V gene is TRBV12-3 or TRBV12-4, the J gene TRBJ1-1; D unclear. Trimming removed 6 bases from V and 0 bases from J, with 11 bases in between. The CDR3 has 14 amino acids. CDR3 nucleotides: TGTGCCAGCAGCGTGCATTCCATGAACACTGAAGCTTTCTTT. Translating it yields CASSVHSMNTEAFF.

This rearrangement joins TRBV27 to TRBJ2-2, with D tentatively TRBD1 (5 bases). V lost 3 bases and J lost 8, with 10 bases in between. The CDR3 loop spans 13 amino acids. Per germline, CDR1 MNHEY and CDR2 SMNVEV (reference sequence). CDR3 sequence reads: CASSFSYRGELFF. DNA of the CDR3: TGTGCCAGCAGTTTCAGTTACAGGGGGGAGCTGTTTTTT.

This clonotype was detected a few times. The CDR3 DNA reads as TGCAGTGCTAAATTGGACAGGGTGAAAGAAGCTTTCTTT. Translating it yields CSAKLDRVKEAFF. V gene TRBV20-1 combines with J gene TRBJ1-1, with 8 bases matching TRBD1. Trimming took 4 bases from V and 8 from J; bases not matched to a gene: 9. This CDR3 comprises 13 residues. Per the germline V gene, CDR1 is DFQATT and CDR2 is SNEGSKA (reference sequence).

This clonotype was counted a few times. This chain uses TRBV20-1 with TRBJ1-1; no clear D gene. The CDR3 is 12 amino acids. Trimming took 4 bases from V and 0 from J, leaving 6 bases between them. Looked up from germline, CDR1 is DFQATT and CDR2 is SNEGSKA (reference sequence). The CDR3 DNA is TGCAGTGCTACCTACCTGAACACTGAAGCTTTCTTT. It yields the protein CSATYLNTEAFF.

This clonotype was counted a single time. This may be a read error: a much more frequent sequence differs by one nucleotide. The J gene is TRBJ2-7, the V gene TRBV10-3, with TRBD2 matching 12 bases. The J call may be wrong; the DNA end is better matched by TRBJ2-5. The CDR3 runs to 15 residues. CDR1 and CDR2 (germline): ENHRY, SYGVKD. The CDR3 nucleotides read TGTGCCATCAGTGGAGGACTAGCGGGACAAGGGACCCAGTACTTC. Protein product: CAISGGLAGQGTQYF.

This sequence joins TRBV18 and TRBJ2-3; 13 nucleotides match TRBD2. Germline CDR1 is KGHSH and CDR2 is LQKENI. The CDR3 extends over 15 amino acids. The V segment lost 6 bases and the J segment 3 bases; nucleotides outside the gene matches: 3. This CDR3 is CASSGTSGTTDTQYF. CDR3 DNA sequence: TGTGCCAGCTCGGGGACTAGCGGGACTACAGATACGCAGTATTTT.

This chain links TRBV27 with TRBJ2-7, with 12 bases identical to TRBD2. The V gene end was trimmed by 0 bases and the J gene end by 4 bases; junction bases not matched to a gene: 7. The CDR3 is made up of 17 amino acids. Germline assignment: CDR1 MNHEY and CDR2 SMNVEV (reference sequence). The CDR3, as DNA: TGTGCCAGCAGTTTATCGAGACTAGCGGGGGCCCTATACGAGCAGTACTTC. Translating it yields CASSLSRLAGALYEQYF.

This chain links TRBV20-1 with TRBJ2-4; D tentatively fits TRBD1 or TRBD2 (6 bases each). The CDR3 has 13 residues. Germline-derived CDR1 and CDR2 are DFQATT and SNEGSKA (reference sequence). V gave up 8 bases and J gave up 3 bases, with 14 bases separating them. This CDR3 is CSYPRGLKNIQYF. The CDR3 coding sequence is TGCAGTTACCCCCGGGGGCTCAAAAACATTCAGTACTTC.

The chain links TRBV19 to TRBJ1-5; no firm D call. The CDR3 has 13 amino acids. Trimming took off 5 bases at V and 1 base at J, with 6 bases between the two ends. CDR1 LNHDA and CDR2 SQIVND come from the germline V gene (reference sequence). The CDR3 coding sequence is TGTGCCAGTAGTCGGACGAGCAATCAGCCCCAGCATTTT. As protein: CASSRTSNQPQHF.

The CDR3 nucleotides read TGTGCCAGCTCACAAACTAGGGGCTCAACCTACAATGAGCAGTTCTTC. Its protein is CASSQTRGSTYNEQFF. The chain has TRBV18 and TRBJ2-1, with D perhaps assigned TRBD1 or TRBD2 (5 bases each). V dropped 4 bases and J dropped 2 bases, with 15 bases sitting between them. The V gene's germline CDR1 is KGHSH and CDR2 LQKENI. This CDR3 is built from 16 residues.

This clonotype occurred a few times. For the CDR3, the DNA is TGTGCCAGCAGTGAACGCGCGGGAGCTCTGCAGTACTTC. Protein sequence: CASSERAGALQYF. The chain uses TRBV25-1 and TRBJ2-7; TRBD2 aligns across 7 bases. There are 13 residues in the CDR3. V shed 2 bases, J shed 9 bases, and the junction held 7 bases outside the gene matches. The V gene's germline CDR1 is MGHDK and CDR2 SYGVNS.

This clonotype was picked up a small number of times. This chain uses TRBV12-3 or TRBV12-4 with TRBJ2-7, with a tentative D call TRBD2 (5 bases). The V gene lost 3 bases and the J gene lost 7 bases, with 16 bases spanning the gap. This CDR3 contains 14 residues. The CDR3 protein is CASSFLAGYNEQYF. The CDR3 coding sequence is TGTGCCAGCAGTTTTCTAGCTGGCTACAATGAGCAGTACTTC.

As for this clonotype: A much larger clonotype is one base distant, so this may be a read error. The rearrangement links TRBV27 to TRBJ1-5; 8 bases line up with TRBD1. This CDR3 region has 15 residues. V was pared by 1 base and J by 5 bases, with 4 bases of the junction left unmatched. Looked up from germline, CDR1 is MNHEY and CDR2 is SMNVEV (reference sequence). Here the CDR3 reads CASSLLSGGDQPQHF. The CDR3 DNA sequence: TGTGCCAGCAGTTTATTGTCAGGGGGCGATCAGCCCCAGCATTTT.

V is TRBV5-6 and J is TRBJ2-3, with TRBD2 matching over 9 bases. The CDR3 has 13 residues. Germline V gene lookup returns CDR1 SGHDT and CDR2 YYEEEE. V was pared by 9 bases and J by 5 bases, with 7 bases of the junction left unmatched. CDR3 nucleotide sequence: TGTGCCACCGGGGGACTAGCAGAAGATACGCAGTATTTT. Protein sequence: CATGGLAEDTQYF.

Comments on this clonotype: Its ends do not fully match the called genes, so a read error is possible. The J gene is TRBJ2-1, the V gene TRBV7-2; the D is unclear. CDR3 length: 15 amino acids. CDR1 SGHTA and CDR2 FQGNSA come from the germline V gene. The CDR3, as DNA: TGTGCCAGCAGCTTCGGCCGGCCAACCTACAATGAGCAGTTATTC. Translated: CASSFGRPTYNEQLF.

This clonotype was recorded a few times. This chain uses TRBV10-2 with TRBJ2-5; no clear D gene. The V gene lost 6 bases and the J gene lost 0 bases, with 14 bases spanning the gap. The CDR3 is 15 residues long. In germline, CDR1 is WSHSY, CDR2 SAAADI. CDR3 sequence (DNA): TGCGCCAGCAGCTCAAGACCCGCGTACCAAGAGACCCAGTACTTC. Translated, it gives CASSSRPAYQETQYF.